Sequencing of this T cell receptor (beta chain) was carried out in a study of blood T cell repertoires in COVID-19. CDR1 and CDR2 (germline): KGHSH, LQKENI. Trimming at V came to 3 bases and at J to 6 bases, leaving 9 bases not matched to a gene. This CDR3 region has 15 residues. Methods used by the authors: Amplified reference gene primers provided the basis for estimating nucleated cell counts. Produced via immunoSEQ multiplex PCR; TCRdb's table is partial and in-frame only. That table supplies the V and J calls and clone size; D and trimming were determined from the DNA. The profile shows approximately 89,000 clones, about 80% of them singletons.

The TCR comes from a man in his 70s with acute or convalescent COVID-19. The material sequenced was peripheral blood. This chain links TRBV18 with TRBJ1-1; 8 bases are a match to TRBD1. The CDR3 region is CASSPLQGEWAEAFF. CDR3 sequence (DNA): TGTGCCAGCTCACCGCTACAGGGGGAGTGGGCTGAAGCTTTCTTT. Combining the CDR3 with reference TRBV18 and TRBJ1-1 gives the whole variable domain NAGVMQNPRHLVRRRGQEARLRCSPMKGHSHVYWYRQLPEEGLKFMVYLQKENIIDESGMPKERFSAEFPKEGPSILRIQQVVRGDSAAYFCASSPLQGEWAEAFFGQGTRLTVV.